This paragraph covers one T cell receptor beta chain sequence. This clone showed up just a few times. The antigen it recognizes is unknown. Per-nucleotide qualities are absent, and no much larger clonotype sits a single base away. The data originate from a study of Ad26.COV2.S vaccination and SARS-CoV-2 variants (dated by TCRdb to the early 2020s). General notes on the study: TCRbeta repertoire sequencing served as the tool for gauging how specific and how broad the SARS-CoV-2-reactive T cell receptors were following Ad26.COV2.S vaccination. A total of about 30 samples were included in the TCR-sequenced set, comprising about 20 Ad26.COV2.S vaccine recipients, 5 placebo recipients and 8 SARS-CoV-2 convalescent individuals. What the study reported, not specific to this receptor: The authors noted that the TCR breadth and depth analyses may have underestimated total T cell responses. Vaccine and placebo recipients had similar non-spike TCR breadth, a finding consistent with the vaccine containing only spike. Spike-specific TCR breadth was higher in Ad26.COV2.S recipients than in placebo recipients (P = 0.0014). Substantial breadth of spike-specific CD8+ and CD4+ T cell responses was reported after vaccination.

TCRbeta CDR3 regions were sequenced with the immunoSEQ Assay. After extraction, genomic DNA underwent amplification by bias-controlled multiplex PCR, followed by high-throughput sequencing. The paper's processing steps were these. To quantify the absolute abundance of each unique TCRbeta CDR3 region, sequences were collapsed and filtered. T cell fraction was estimated by normalization of TCRbeta template counts to usable DNA, with usable DNA being measured through amplification of reference genes present in all nucleated cells. Repertoire TCRs were annotated as SARS-CoV-2-specific by exact matching of V gene, CDR3 amino acid sequence and J gene to a known reactive TCR set. The reference SARS-CoV-2 TCR set was derived from MIRA and filtered for enrichment in COVID-19-positive ImmuneCODE repertoires, a step that removed public or cross-reactive TCRs. Using the MIRA antigens, annotated TCRs were further analysed by specific ORF or by position within an ORF. Depth was the summed frequency of annotated unique rearrangements, while breadth was defined as annotated unique rearrangements over total unique productive rearrangements. Two-sided Wilcoxon rank-sum tests were used to compare TCR breadth between groups. TCRdb took over this immuneACCESS table, retaining in-frame rearrangements with V and J assigned. Such tables are incomplete; in checked studies, under half of the missing clones stem from an unresolved V gene, and the remainder is unexplained. That table gives V, J and clone size, and the DNA gave D and trimming. For this sample the table gives approximately 340,000 clones, of which about 90% were detected only once. The top ten clones comprise about 3.8% of the sample.

The CDR3 contains 14 residues, cysteine and phenylalanine counted. This entry keeps only the CDR3 DNA: 42 bases, framed from base 1. CDR1 SGHRS and CDR2 YFSETQ are derived from the germline V gene. The V end gives up 8 bases and the J end 5 bases, leaving 9 bases in the junction not matched to a gene. The time point label, as the study defines it: individuals recovered from natural SARS-CoV-2 infection. The V and J segments used are TRBV5-1 and TRBJ1-2, and 10 junctional nucleotides match TRBD1. Here the sequenced sample was peripheral blood, taken after recovery from COVID-19. The TCR comes from a human donor who had recovered from COVID-19. The CDR3 region has the sequence CASNSGQGDYGYTF. The bases are TGCGCCAGTAATTCCGGACAGGGGGATTATGGCTACACCTTC. The full variable domain, completed from the reference TRBV5-1 and TRBJ1-2 proteins outside the CDR3, reads KAGVTQTPRYLIKTRGQQVTLSCSPISGHRSVSWYQQTPGQGLQFLFEYFSETQRNKGNFPGRFSGRQFSNSRSEMNVSTLELGDSALYLCASNSGQGDYGYTFGSGTRLTVV.